These 14 T cell receptor beta chains were all obtained from the same sample, sequenced in a study of blood T cells in healthy people across ages. Then a second PCR, running roughly 7 to 11 cycles, was carried out with a sample-barcoded 5' primer and a J-beta primer mix. TCRdb re-derived calls from the 5' RACE reads in MiXCR, one entry per CDR3 protein. The repertoire holds under 2,000,000 distinct CDR3 sequences, with about 50% as singletons. The source material was blood. The receptors were gathered from a woman aged 40 to 50 in good health.

This clonotype was counted a few times. The chain links TRBV20-1 to TRBJ2-5; TRBD1 or TRBD2 may be the D gene (6 bases each). Trimming removed 4 bases from V and 5 bases from J, with 17 bases in between. The CDR3 is 14 amino acids. Germline V gives CDR1 DFQATT, CDR2 SNEGSKA (reference sequence). The CDR3 DNA sequence: TGCAGTGCTAAGGGGGGTCAGGGATCGGAGACCCAGTACTTC. Residues: CSAKGGQGSETQYF.

The J gene is TRBJ2-3, the V gene TRBV7-8; 9 positions match TRBD1. Germline-derived CDR1 and CDR2 are SGHVS and FQNEAQ. This CDR3 is built from 17 residues. V shed 5 bases and J 4 bases; nucleotides not matched to a gene: 13. Here the CDR3 DNA reads TGTGCCAGCAGCCCCCGGCGCGGGACAGGGAGGGCAGATACGCAGTATTTT. Encoded protein: CASSPRRGTGRADTQYF.

The J gene is TRBJ2-7, the V gene TRBV10-2, with 7 positions matching TRBD1. V lost 9 bases to trimming and J lost 4 bases; unmatched junction nucleotides: 12. The CDR3 sequence is 14 residues long. Germline V gives CDR1 WSHSY, CDR2 SAAADI. CDR3 in DNA: TGCGCCAGTCAATGGACAGGCGGTCGATACGAGCAGTACTTC. Encoded protein: CASQWTGGRYEQYF.

This chain joins TRBV2 and TRBJ2-1; 11 nucleotides match TRBD1. CDR3 length: 16 amino acids. V dropped 3 bases and J dropped 5; count of bases not matched to a gene: 6. The germline V gene has CDR1 SNHLY and CDR2 FYNNEI. The CDR3 DNA sequence: TGTGCCAGCAGTGATCGGGGACAGGGGGACAACAATGAGCAGTTCTTC. Translating gives CASSDRGQGDNNEQFF.

The chain has TRBV10-3 and TRBJ1-5; no definite D call. The germline V gene has CDR1 ENHRY and CDR2 SYGVKD. There are 12 residues in the CDR3. V was pared by 4 bases and J by 4 bases, with 5 bases between. The CDR3 here is CAISGGNQPQHF. CDR3 coding DNA: TGTGCCATCAGTGGGGGTAATCAGCCCCAGCATTTT.

The gene calls are TRBV4-3 and TRBJ2-4; 8 bases match TRBD2. This CDR3 contains 16 residues. Germline assignment: CDR1 LGHNA and CDR2 YSLEER. The ends lost 0 bases at V and 6 bases at J; junction bases unmatched: 7. The CDR3 coding sequence is TGCGCCAGCAGCCAAGATTCGGGGGGGCTCGGAAACATTCAGTACTTC. It is translated as CASSQDSGGLGNIQYF.

This clonotype has just a few counts. This chain connects TRBV4-3 to TRBJ2-3; D remains unclear. CDR3 length: 13 amino acids. Germline loops: CDR1 LGHNA, CDR2 YSLEER. Trimming stripped 1 base from V and 5 bases from J, with 7 bases between. The CDR3 loop is CASSQVLKDTQYF. The CDR3 coding sequence is TGCGCCAGCAGCCAAGTCCTCAAAGATACGCAGTATTTT.

This clonotype was observed a handful of times. The rearrangement uses TRBV3-1 and TRBJ2-6; TRBD1 is a possible D gene (5 bases). V was shortened by 1 base and J by 0 bases, with 16 bases between the two germline ends. CDR3 length: 19 amino acids. Per the germline V gene, CDR1 is LGHDT and CDR2 is YNNKEL (reference sequence). The CDR3, as DNA: TGTGCCAGCAGCCAAGCGATAGGGGAATATAGCTCTGGGGCCAACGTCCTGACTTTC. Translation gives CASSQAIGEYSSGANVLTF.

The chain employs TRBV5-1 and TRBJ2-3; 10 bases map to TRBD2. V gave up 5 bases and J gave up 0 bases; unmatched junction bases: 9. Germline V lookup: CDR1 SGHRS, CDR2 YFSETQ. This CDR3 contains 17 residues. The CDR3 here is CASSWDLAGASTDTQYF. The CDR3 DNA reads TGCGCCAGCAGTTGGGATCTAGCGGGAGCTAGCACAGATACGCAGTATTTT.

Only a few counts were recorded for this clonotype. The chain couples TRBV4-3 to TRBJ2-5; no reliable D call. The J call may be wrong; the DNA end is better matched by TRBJ2-7. The CDR3 is 16 residues long. CDR1 LGHNA and CDR2 YSLEER come from the germline V gene. Here the CDR3 DNA reads TGCGCCAGCAGCCAAGATCGGCACGGCGTCGGGTCCGAGCAGTACTTC. Its translation: CASSQDRHGVGSEQYF.

J is TRBJ1-5 and V is TRBV11-2, with D unclear. Germline V gene sequence: CDR1 SGHAT, CDR2 FQNNGV. Trimming removed 1 base at V and 0 bases at J, with 22 bases between. The CDR3 spans 20 residues. The CDR3 is CASSLGPRNPGQLSNQPQHF. CDR3 nucleotide sequence: TGTGCCAGCAGCTTAGGTCCCCGAAACCCAGGCCAGCTTAGCAATCAGCCCCAGCATTTT.

The chain has TRBV7-3 and TRBJ2-1; D perhaps matches TRBD2 (5 bases). V lost 2 bases to trimming and J lost 0 bases, with 11 bases between them. Germline V gene data show CDR1 as SGHTA and CDR2 as FQGTGA. The CDR3 extends over 16 amino acids. The DNA of the CDR3 is TGTGCCAGCAGCTTAGAGAGCGGAAGCTCCTACAATGAGCAGTTCTTC. Its protein product is CASSLESGSSYNEQFF.

The chain combines TRBV20-1 with TRBJ1-2; 7 bases line up with TRBD1. The CDR3 extends over 14 amino acids. CDR1 is DFQATT and CDR2 is SNEGSKA in the germline V gene (reference sequence). The V gene end was trimmed by 0 bases and the J gene end by 3 bases; junction bases not matched to a gene: 4. CDR3 nucleotides: TGCAGTGCTAGAGATATCAGGGGGGACTATGGCTACACCTTC. Translated, it gives CSARDIRGDYGYTF.

This chain connects TRBV5-1 to TRBJ2-3, with D possibly TRBD2 on 6 matching bases. V was trimmed by 5 bases and J by 3 bases, leaving 19 bases between them. Germline V lookup: CDR1 SGHRS, CDR2 YFSETQ. CDR3 length: 16 amino acids. This CDR3 is CASRDLSGVNTDTQYF. CDR3 DNA: TGCGCCAGCAGAGACCTTAGCGGAGTCAATACAGATACGCAGTATTTT.